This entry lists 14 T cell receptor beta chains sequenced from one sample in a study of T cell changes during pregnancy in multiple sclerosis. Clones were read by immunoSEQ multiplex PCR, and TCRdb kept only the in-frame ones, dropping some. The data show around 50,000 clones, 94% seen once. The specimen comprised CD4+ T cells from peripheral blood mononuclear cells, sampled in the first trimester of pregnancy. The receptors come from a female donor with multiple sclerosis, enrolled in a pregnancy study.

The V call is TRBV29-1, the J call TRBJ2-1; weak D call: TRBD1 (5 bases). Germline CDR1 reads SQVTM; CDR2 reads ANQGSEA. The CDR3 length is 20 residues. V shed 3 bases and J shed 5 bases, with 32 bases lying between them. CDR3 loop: CSVDSPGRRALPTSNNEQFF. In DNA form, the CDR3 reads TGCAGCGTTGATTCCCCAGGGCGGAGAGCACTGCCAACCAGCAACAATGAGCAGTTCTTC.

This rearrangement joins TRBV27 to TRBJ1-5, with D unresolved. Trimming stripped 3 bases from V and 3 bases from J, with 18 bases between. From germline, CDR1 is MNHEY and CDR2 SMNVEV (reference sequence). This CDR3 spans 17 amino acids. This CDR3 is CASSFFGGGILNQPQHF. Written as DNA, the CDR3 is TGTGCCAGCAGTTTCTTTGGTGGAGGTATCCTCAATCAGCCCCAGCATTTT.

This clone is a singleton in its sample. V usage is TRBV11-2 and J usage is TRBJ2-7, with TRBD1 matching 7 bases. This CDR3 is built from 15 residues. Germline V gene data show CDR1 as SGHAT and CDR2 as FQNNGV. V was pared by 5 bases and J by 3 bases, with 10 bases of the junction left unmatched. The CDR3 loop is CASSPIRDSNYEQYF. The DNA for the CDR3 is TGTGCCAGCAGCCCTATCCGGGACAGCAACTACGAGCAGTACTTC.

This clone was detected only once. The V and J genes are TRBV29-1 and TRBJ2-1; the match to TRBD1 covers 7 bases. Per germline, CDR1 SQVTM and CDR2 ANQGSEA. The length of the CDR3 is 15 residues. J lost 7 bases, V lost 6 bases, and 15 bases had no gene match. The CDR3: CSVQGEPHLLNEQFF. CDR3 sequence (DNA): TGCAGCGTCCAGGGGGAACCACACCTACTTAATGAGCAGTTCTTC.

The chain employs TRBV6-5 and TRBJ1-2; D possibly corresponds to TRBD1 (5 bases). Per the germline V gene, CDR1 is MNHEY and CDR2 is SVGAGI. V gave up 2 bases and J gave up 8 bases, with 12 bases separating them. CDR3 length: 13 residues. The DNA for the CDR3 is TGTGCCAGCAGTTACAGGAGGGGCAGCGGCTACACCTTC. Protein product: CASSYRRGSGYTF.

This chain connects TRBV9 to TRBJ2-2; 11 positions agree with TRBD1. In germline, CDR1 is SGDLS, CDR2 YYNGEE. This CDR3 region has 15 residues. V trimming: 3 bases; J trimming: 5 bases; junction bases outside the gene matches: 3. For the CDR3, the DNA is TGTGCCAGCAGCGCCGGGACAGGGGGGACCGGGGAGCTGTTTTTT. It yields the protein CASSAGTGGTGELFF.

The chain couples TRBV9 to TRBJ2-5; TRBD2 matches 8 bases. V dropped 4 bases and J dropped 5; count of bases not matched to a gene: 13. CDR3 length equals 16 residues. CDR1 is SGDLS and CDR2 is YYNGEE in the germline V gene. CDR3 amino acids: CASSTGPGGPVETQYF. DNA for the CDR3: TGTGCCAGCAGCACAGGCCCGGGGGGGCCGGTGGAGACCCAGTACTTC.

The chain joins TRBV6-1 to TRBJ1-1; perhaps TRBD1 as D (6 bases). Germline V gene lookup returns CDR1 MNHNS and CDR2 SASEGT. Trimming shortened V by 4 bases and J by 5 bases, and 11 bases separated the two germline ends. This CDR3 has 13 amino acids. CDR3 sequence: CASSAGVGTEAFF. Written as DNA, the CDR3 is TGTGCCAGCAGTGCAGGGGTCGGGACTGAAGCTTTCTTT.

The CDR3 spells CASSPLKGGSGNTIYF. DNA of the CDR3: TGTGCCAGCTCACCACTGAAAGGGGGCTCTGGAAACACCATATATTTT. This chain connects TRBV18 to TRBJ1-3, with D perhaps TRBD1 (6 bases). Germline assignment: CDR1 KGHSH and CDR2 LQKENI. The germline V and J ends were trimmed by 1 base and 0 bases, with 10 bases remaining between them. This CDR3 region has 16 residues.

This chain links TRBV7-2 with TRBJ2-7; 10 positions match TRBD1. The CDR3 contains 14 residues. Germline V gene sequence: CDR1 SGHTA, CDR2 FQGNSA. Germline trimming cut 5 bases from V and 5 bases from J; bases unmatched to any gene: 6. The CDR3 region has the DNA TGTGCCAGCAGCCGAAGACAGGGGGCCAACGAGCAGTACTTC. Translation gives CASSRRQGANEQYF.

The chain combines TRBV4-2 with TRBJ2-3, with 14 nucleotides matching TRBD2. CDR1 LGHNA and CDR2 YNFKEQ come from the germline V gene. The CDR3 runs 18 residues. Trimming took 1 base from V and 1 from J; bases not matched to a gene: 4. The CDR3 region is CASSQGGTSGGRTDTQYF. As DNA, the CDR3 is TGTGCCAGCAGCCAAGGCGGGACTAGCGGGGGCCGCACAGATACGCAGTATTTT.

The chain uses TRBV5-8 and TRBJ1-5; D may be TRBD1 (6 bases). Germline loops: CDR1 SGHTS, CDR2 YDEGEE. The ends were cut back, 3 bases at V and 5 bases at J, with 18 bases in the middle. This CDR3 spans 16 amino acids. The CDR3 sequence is CASSSHAGADYQPQHF. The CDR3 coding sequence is TGTGCCAGCAGCTCACACGCGGGGGCAGACTATCAGCCCCAGCATTTT.

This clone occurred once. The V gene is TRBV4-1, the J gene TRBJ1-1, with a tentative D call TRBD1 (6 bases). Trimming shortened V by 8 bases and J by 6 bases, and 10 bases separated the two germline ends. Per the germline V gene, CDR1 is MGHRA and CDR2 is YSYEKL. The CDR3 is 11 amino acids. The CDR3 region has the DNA TGCGCCAGCGGGTGGGGGCCTGAAGCTTTCTTT. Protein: CASGWGPEAFF.

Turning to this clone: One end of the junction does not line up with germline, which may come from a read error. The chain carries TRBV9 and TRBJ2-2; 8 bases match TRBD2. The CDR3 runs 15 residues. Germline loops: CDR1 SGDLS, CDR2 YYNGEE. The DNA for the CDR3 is TGTGCCGGCAGCGTAGGGGCGGGAGGAGCCGGGGAGCTGTTTTTT. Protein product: CAGSVGAGGAGELFF.